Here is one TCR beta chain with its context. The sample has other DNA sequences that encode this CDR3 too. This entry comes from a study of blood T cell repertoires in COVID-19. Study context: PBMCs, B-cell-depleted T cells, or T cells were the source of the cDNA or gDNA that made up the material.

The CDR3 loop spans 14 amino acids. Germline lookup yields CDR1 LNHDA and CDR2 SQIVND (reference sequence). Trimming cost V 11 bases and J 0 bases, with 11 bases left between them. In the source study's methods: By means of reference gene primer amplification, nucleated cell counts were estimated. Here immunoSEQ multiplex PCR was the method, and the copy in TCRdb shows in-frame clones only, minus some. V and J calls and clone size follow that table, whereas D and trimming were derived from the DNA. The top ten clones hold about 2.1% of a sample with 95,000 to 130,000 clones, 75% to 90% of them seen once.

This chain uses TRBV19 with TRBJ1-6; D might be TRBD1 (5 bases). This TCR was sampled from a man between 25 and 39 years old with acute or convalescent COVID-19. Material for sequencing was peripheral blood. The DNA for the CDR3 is TGTGCCTCGGGGGATAGCTCCTATAATTCACCCCTCCACTTT. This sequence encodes CASGDSSYNSPLHF.